Listed here are 25 T cell receptor beta chains from one sample, sequenced in a study of blood T cell repertoires in COVID-19. Generated by immunoSEQ multiplex PCR, the TCRdb table keeps only in-frame clones and is missing some. The table lists about 180,000 clones, around 86% of them singletons. Material: peripheral blood. These receptors all come from a woman aged 70 to 79 with COVID-19, enrolled during active disease.

This chain connects TRBV4-3 to TRBJ1-2, with 7 positions matching TRBD1. With V trimmed by 5 bases and J by 4 bases, 7 bases remained unmatched. In germline, CDR1 is LGHNA, CDR2 YSLEER. The CDR3 has 14 amino acids. The CDR3 nucleotides read TGCGCCAGCAGCATGGGACAGATCCCCTATGGCTACACCTTC. It specifies CASSMGQIPYGYTF.

This clone has more than one count but fewer than ten. V gene TRBV7-2 combines with J gene TRBJ2-5; 9 bases are a match to TRBD2. With 6 bases clipped from V and 4 bases from J, the junction kept 9 bases outside the gene matches. This CDR3 has 15 amino acids. Germline-derived CDR1 and CDR2 are SGHTA and FQGNSA. The DNA of the CDR3 is TGTGCCAGCAGGATGGCGGGAGGGGATGGAGAGACCCAGTACTTC. This sequence encodes CASRMAGGDGETQYF.

The chain has TRBV6-6 and TRBJ1-2, with 9 positions matching TRBD1. This CDR3 comprises 15 residues. CDR1 MNHNY and CDR2 SVGAGI come from the germline V gene (reference sequence). V dropped 2 bases and J dropped 5; count of bases not matched to a gene: 6. The CDR3 loop is CASSYLQGAEYGYTF. The CDR3 bases are TGTGCCAGCAGTTACCTACAGGGGGCGGAGTATGGCTACACCTTC.

The V gene is TRBV24-1, the J gene TRBJ2-5; weak D call: TRBD1 (6 bases). The germline CDR1 and CDR2 sequences are KGHDR and SFDVKD. V lost 3 bases, J lost 7 bases, and 14 bases lay in between. The CDR3 sequence is 14 residues long. The CDR3 region is CATSDPQGGRTQYF. The CDR3 nucleotides read TGTGCCACCAGTGATCCACAGGGTGGGAGGACCCAGTACTTC.

The chain has TRBV30 and TRBJ1-1; D may be TRBD1 (5 bases). Germline V gene lookup returns CDR1 GTSNPN and CDR2 SVGIG (reference sequence). The V gene lost 3 bases and the J gene lost 0 bases, with 11 bases spanning the gap. The CDR3 is 14 amino acids. CDR3 sequence: CAWRVKGMNTEAFF. In DNA, the CDR3 is TGTGCCTGGAGGGTTAAGGGGATGAACACTGAAGCTTTCTTT.

This clone was seen just once. This chain joins TRBV28 and TRBJ1-1, with D possibly TRBD1 on 5 matching bases. The germline V gene has CDR1 MDHEN and CDR2 SYDVKM. The length of the CDR3 is 14 residues. V was shortened by 2 bases and J by 5 bases, with 12 bases between the two germline ends. The chain's CDR3 is CASSLRGSRTEAFF. CDR3 sequence (DNA): TGTGCCAGCAGTTTACGGGGGAGTAGGACTGAAGCTTTCTTT.

This clone was recorded once. The chain links TRBV7-2 to TRBJ2-2; 11 bases are a match to TRBD2. This CDR3 spans 17 amino acids. The ends lost 5 bases at V and 6 bases at J; junction bases unmatched: 11. The V gene's germline CDR1 is SGHTA and CDR2 FQGNSA. The CDR3 bases are TGTGCCAGCAGCCCGAAAATTAGCGGGAGGGCCCCCGGGGAGCTGTTTTTT. It is translated as CASSPKISGRAPGELFF.

V is TRBV10-3 and J is TRBJ1-5, with a tentative D call TRBD1 (6 bases). This CDR3 is built from 16 residues. V lost 9 bases and J lost 1, with 19 bases in between. Germline lookup yields CDR1 ENHRY and CDR2 SYGVKD. The CDR3 DNA follows: TGTGCCATAGCCGAGGGGGGAGGGACGAGCAATCAGCCCCAGCATTTT. This translates into CAIAEGGGTSNQPQHF.

The V call is TRBV29-1, the J call TRBJ1-2; TRBD1 aligns across 7 bases. Germline lookup yields CDR1 SQVTM and CDR2 ANQGSEA. The V segment lost 6 bases and the J segment 8 bases; nucleotides outside the gene matches: 12. The CDR3 contains 13 residues. The CDR3: CSVVQGYSSGYTF. As DNA, the CDR3 is TGCAGCGTAGTACAGGGGTATTCCTCAGGCTACACCTTC.

The chain joins TRBV11-2 to TRBJ2-2; D is undetermined. The germline V gene has CDR1 SGHAT and CDR2 FQNNGV. The CDR3 contains 15 residues. V dropped 2 bases and J dropped 1 base, with 8 bases sitting between them. The CDR3 sequence is CASSLYSLNTGELFF. CDR3 DNA: TGTGCCAGCAGCTTATATTCCTTGAACACCGGGGAGCTGTTTTTT.

This sequence joins TRBV29-1 and TRBJ2-1, with TRBD2 matching over 11 bases. The CDR3 is 17 residues long. Trimming removed 0 bases from V and 3 bases from J; junction bases left unmatched: 7. Germline CDR1 SQVTM, CDR2 ANQGSEA. The CDR3 reads CSVEDLMGLADYNEQFF. In DNA form, the CDR3 reads TGCAGCGTTGAAGATCTTATGGGACTAGCGGACTACAATGAGCAGTTCTTC.

V and J are TRBV5-6 and TRBJ1-1, with D unresolved. Germline values: CDR1 SGHDT, CDR2 YYEEEE. CDR3 length: 15 amino acids. V lost 1 base and J lost 1, with 11 bases in between. The CDR3 loop reads CASSLSGGPNTEAFF. CDR3 sequence (DNA): TGTGCCAGCAGCTTGTCGGGAGGCCCGAACACTGAAGCTTTCTTT.

This clone came up a few times. This chain connects TRBV6-1 to TRBJ1-5, with no clear D. The CDR3 extends over 14 amino acids. Per germline, CDR1 MNHNS and CDR2 SASEGT. V lost 2 bases, J lost 7 bases, and 12 bases lay in between. CDR3 DNA sequence: TGTGCCAGCAGTGAAATGGTGAGCGGGCAGCCCCAGCATTTT. Translated: CASSEMVSGQPQHF.

The V call is TRBV18, the J call TRBJ2-1; TRBD2 is a possible D gene (7 bases). V was trimmed by 2 bases and J by 4 bases, leaving 12 bases between them. Germline-derived CDR1 and CDR2 are KGHSH and LQKENI. The CDR3 is 15 amino acids. Here the CDR3 reads CASSPDRGGYNEQFF. The CDR3 DNA is TGTGCCAGCTCACCAGATAGGGGGGGATACAATGAGCAGTTCTTC.

In its sample, this clone was seen once. The V and J genes are TRBV7-9 and TRBJ2-1, with D tentatively TRBD2 (6 bases). Germline CDR1 reads SEHNR; CDR2 reads FQNEAQ (reference sequence). Trimming left V 3 bases short and J 7 bases short, with 13 bases between. This CDR3 contains 14 residues. The CDR3: CASSFWNGRNEQFF. CDR3 DNA: TGTGCCAGCAGCTTCTGGAACGGGAGAAATGAGCAGTTCTTC.

The CDR3 sequence is CASSESVHRVYEQYF. Here the CDR3 DNA reads TGTGCCAGCAGTGAATCAGTTCACAGGGTCTACGAGCAGTACTTC. The V gene is TRBV25-1, the J gene TRBJ2-7, with D possibly being TRBD1 (6 bases). The CDR3 has 15 amino acids. Trimming took off 1 base at V and 3 bases at J, with 13 bases between the two ends. Per germline, CDR1 MGHDK and CDR2 SYGVNS.

The V gene is TRBV6-5, the J gene TRBJ1-2; 9 bases map to TRBD1. Looked up from germline, CDR1 is MNHEY and CDR2 is SVGAGI. The CDR3 extends over 13 amino acids. With V trimmed by 9 bases and J by 7 bases, 9 bases remained unmatched. The chain's CDR3 is CASKTGGKLGYTF. In DNA, the CDR3 is TGTGCCAGTAAGACAGGGGGTAAGCTTGGCTACACCTTC.

The gene calls are TRBV19 and TRBJ1-5; 7 bases agree with TRBD1. The germline gives CDR1 LNHDA, CDR2 SQIVND (reference sequence). The CDR3 sequence is 15 residues long. The trim removed 7 bases at V and 0 bases at J, leaving 6 bases unmatched. The CDR3 loop reads CASTPTGSSNQPQHF. CDR3 in DNA: TGTGCCAGTACCCCGACAGGGAGTAGCAATCAGCCCCAGCATTTT. The full variable domain, rest sourced from reference TRBV19 and TRBJ1-5, is DGGITQSPKYLFRKEGQNVTLSCEQNLNHDAMYWYRQDPGQGLRLIYYSQIVNDFQKGDIAEGYSVSREKKESFPLTVTSAQKNPTAFYLCASTPTGSSNQPQHFGDGTRLSIL.

The chain employs TRBV6-5 and TRBJ2-3, with D possibly matching TRBD2 (6 bases). V lost 10 bases, J lost 1 base, and 18 bases lay in between. The length of the CDR3 is 15 residues. CDR1 and CDR2 (germline): MNHEY, SVGAGI. In DNA form, the CDR3 reads TGTGCCACCGCAATAGGCGCTAGCGGCACAGATACGCAGTATTTT. It codes for CATAIGASGTDTQYF.

The chain employs TRBV9 and TRBJ2-7; 9 bases line up with TRBD2. Germline V CDR1 and CDR2: SGDLS, YYNGEE. The CDR3 runs 15 residues. Losses at the gene ends were 0 bases for V and 5 bases for J; bases not matched to a gene: 6. CDR3 in amino acids: CASSVGQTSGNEQYF. CDR3 sequence (DNA): TGTGCCAGCAGCGTAGGTCAGACTAGCGGCAACGAGCAGTACTTC.

The chain is built from TRBV7-9 and TRBJ1-4; no clear D gene. The CDR3 spans 14 residues. Germline CDR1 is SEHNR and CDR2 is FQNEAQ (reference sequence). The V and J ends lost 1 base and 4 bases respectively, with 7 bases between them. The CDR3 reads CASSLGQVNEKLFF. The CDR3 region has the DNA TGTGCCAGCAGCTTAGGACAAGTTAATGAAAAACTGTTTTTT.

The J gene is TRBJ1-1, the V gene TRBV18; 7 bases match TRBD1. From germline, CDR1 is KGHSH and CDR2 LQKENI. The V gene end was trimmed by 3 bases and the J gene end by 0 bases; junction bases not matched to a gene: 7. This CDR3 contains 16 residues. In DNA, the CDR3 is TGTGCCAGCTCACCCCTTACAGGGGCCTTGAACACTGAAGCTTTCTTT. It encodes CASSPLTGALNTEAFF. Looking up the rest from reference TRBV18 and TRBJ1-1 gives the full variable domain: NAGVMQNPRHLVRRRGQEARLRCSPMKGHSHVYWYRQLPEEGLKFMVYLQKENIIDESGMPKERFSAEFPKEGPSILRIQQVVRGDSAAYFCASSPLTGALNTEAFFGQGTRLTVV.

This clone was detected only once. This CDR3 is also generated by other DNA sequences in the sample. The chain recombines TRBV28 with TRBJ2-3; D is possibly TRBD2 (6 bases). CDR1 and CDR2 (germline): MDHEN, SYDVKM. The CDR3 runs 13 residues. V lost 5 bases to trimming and J lost 4 bases, with 10 bases between them. CDR3 in amino acids: CASSLLAPDTQYF. The CDR3 DNA reads as TGTGCCAGCAGTCTACTAGCCCCAGATACGCAGTATTTT.

The CDR3 loop is CASSPRGGQGADGYTF. The CDR3 DNA is TGTGCCAGCAGCCCCCGAGGGGGACAGGGGGCCGATGGCTACACCTTC. V and J are TRBV3-1 (or the pseudogene TRBV3-2) and TRBJ1-2; 12 nucleotides align to TRBD1. The CDR3 consists of 16 residues. Germline V gene data show CDR1 as LGHDT and CDR2 as YNNKEL (reference sequence). Trimming took 4 bases from V and 6 from J; bases not matched to a gene: 9.

The chain employs TRBV29-1 and TRBJ2-7, with 9 bases fitting TRBD1. Germline CDR1 reads SQVTM; CDR2 reads ANQGSEA. Trimming at V came to 7 bases and at J to 1 base, leaving 8 bases not matched to a gene. The CDR3 covers 14 residues. This chain's CDR3 is CSAGRDRVSYEQYF. For the CDR3, the DNA is TGCAGCGCTGGCCGGGACAGGGTTTCCTACGAGCAGTACTTC.